This T cell receptor beta chain was sequenced for a study of CD8+ T cells in alopecia areata. Indicated treatment: oral pan-JAK inhibitor, 5-10 mg twice daily. RNA was isolated and reverse transcribed to cDNA, the sequencing template. The table came from immunoSEQ multiplex PCR; TCRdb's copy has only in-frame clones and leaves some out. Of around 200,000 clones listed, around 56% are singletons. V lost 6 bases to trimming and J lost 5 bases; unmatched junction nucleotides: 12. This CDR3 contains 15 residues. CDR1 is SQVTM, CDR2 ANQGSEA, per germline. The TCR was taken from a human donor with alopecia areata. The sample consisted of CD4+ T cells sorted from blood, taken at week 4, from a patient treated with tofacitinib. The chain links TRBV29-1 to TRBJ2-5, with 10 bases aligning to TRBD1. The CDR3 here is CSVRTGTGAGETQYF. The CDR3 DNA sequence: TGCAGCGTCCGAACCGGGACAGGGGCTGGGGAGACCCAGTACTTC.